This T cell receptor beta chain was identified during a study of blood T cell repertoires in COVID-19. Study-level background: COVID-19 samples, acute and convalescent, were from the United States, Italy and Spain. Nucleic acid was either cDNA or gDNA, and it came from T cells, B-cell-depleted T cells, or PBMCs.

The authors' processing: Reference gene primer amplification yielded estimated nucleated cell counts. The protocol was immunoSEQ multiplex PCR, while the TCRdb copy is restricted to in-frame clones and leaves out a portion. The V and J calls and clone size come from that table; D and trimming were worked out from the DNA. The profile shows hundreds of thousands of clones, 70% to 90% of them singletons. The clonotype comes from a woman between 45 and 60 years old who had recovered from COVID-19. The specimen was peripheral blood.

CDR3 nucleotide sequence: TGTGCCAGCAGCTTAGATGCAGTCCCAGATACGCAGTATTTT. Protein: CASSLDAVPDTQYF. This chain connects TRBV11-3 to TRBJ2-3; D call uncertain. The CDR3 is 14 amino acids. V was pared by 0 bases and J by 4 bases, with 8 bases between. CDR1 and CDR2 (germline): SGHNT, YENEEA.